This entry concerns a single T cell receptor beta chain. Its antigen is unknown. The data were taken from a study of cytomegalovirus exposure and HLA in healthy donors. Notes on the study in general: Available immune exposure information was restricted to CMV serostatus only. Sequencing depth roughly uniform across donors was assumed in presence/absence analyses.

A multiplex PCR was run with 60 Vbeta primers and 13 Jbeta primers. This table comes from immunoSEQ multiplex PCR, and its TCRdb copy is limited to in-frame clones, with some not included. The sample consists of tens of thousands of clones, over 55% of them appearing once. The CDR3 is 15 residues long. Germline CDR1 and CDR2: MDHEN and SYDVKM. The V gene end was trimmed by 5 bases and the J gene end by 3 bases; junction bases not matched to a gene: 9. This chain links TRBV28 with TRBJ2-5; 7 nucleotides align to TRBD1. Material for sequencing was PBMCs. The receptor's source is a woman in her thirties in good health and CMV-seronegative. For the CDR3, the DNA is TGTGCCAGCAGTGGCCTCGGGACAGCGAAAGAGACCCAGTACTTC. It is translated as CASSGLGTAKETQYF.